This T cell receptor beta chain is drawn from a study of blood T cell repertoires in COVID-19. Turning to the study itself: The origin of the acute and convalescent COVID-19 samples was the United States, Italy and Spain. T cells, B-cell-depleted T cells, or PBMCs provided the cDNA or gDNA that served as material.

The length of the CDR3 is 15 residues. The germline V gene has CDR1 KGHSH and CDR2 LQKENI. V gave up 5 bases and J gave up 6 bases; unmatched junction bases: 6. TCRdb's table, derived via immunoSEQ multiplex PCR, lists solely in-frame clones and lacks some. The sample carries 140,000 to 150,000 clones, around 85% recorded once. The origin of this receptor is a woman between 40 and 55 years old with active or convalescent COVID-19. The V call is TRBV18, the J call TRBJ2-2; 10 bases line up with TRBD1. Sequencing was done on a sample of peripheral blood. The CDR3 DNA is TGTGCCAGCTCAAGACAGGGGGCTCTATCCGGGGAGCTGTTTTTT. It yields the protein CASSRQGALSGELFF.